This T cell receptor beta chain was found in a study of shared clonotypes between healthy human individuals. Profiled with immunoSEQ multiplex PCR; TCRdb holds only in-frame clones, not every one. The table has under 1 million clones, about 92% seen once. It was CD45RO-negative cells, positively selected for CCR7, that made up naive CD8 cells, with terminally differentiated effector memory CD45RA+ cells excluded. This CDR3 is 18 amino acids long. Germline-derived CDR1 and CDR2 are MNHNS and SASEGT. Trimming at V came to 4 bases and at J to 2 bases, leaving 11 bases not matched to a gene. As to this clone: Its antigen is unknown.

Study-level findings and limits: About 5% was the fraction of naive CD4 clonotypes found shared across a few donors.

The sample consisted of naive CD8+ T cells sorted from blood. The rearrangement joins TRBV6-1 to TRBJ2-1; 10 bases are shared with TRBD2. The sequence came from a man aged 25 to 40 in good health. CDR3 sequence reads: CASSGYHPSGRAYNEQFF. The DNA for the CDR3 is TGTGCCAGCAGTGGGTACCACCCAAGCGGGAGGGCCTACAATGAGCAGTTCTTC.